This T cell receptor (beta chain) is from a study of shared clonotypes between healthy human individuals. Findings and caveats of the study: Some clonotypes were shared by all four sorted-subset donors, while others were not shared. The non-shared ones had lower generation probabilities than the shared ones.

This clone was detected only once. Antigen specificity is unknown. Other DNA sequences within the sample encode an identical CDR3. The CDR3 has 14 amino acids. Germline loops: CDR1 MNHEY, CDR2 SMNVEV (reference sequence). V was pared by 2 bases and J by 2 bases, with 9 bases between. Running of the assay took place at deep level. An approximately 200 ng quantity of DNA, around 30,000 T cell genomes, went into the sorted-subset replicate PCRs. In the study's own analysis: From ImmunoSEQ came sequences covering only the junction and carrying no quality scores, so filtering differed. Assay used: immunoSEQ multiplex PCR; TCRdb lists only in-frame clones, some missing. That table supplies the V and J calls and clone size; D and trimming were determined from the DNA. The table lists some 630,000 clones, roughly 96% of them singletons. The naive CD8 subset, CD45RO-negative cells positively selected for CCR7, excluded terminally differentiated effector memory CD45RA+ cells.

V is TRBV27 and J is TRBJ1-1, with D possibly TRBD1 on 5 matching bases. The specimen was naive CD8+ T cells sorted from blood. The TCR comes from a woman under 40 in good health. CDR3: CASSLAGLNTEAFF. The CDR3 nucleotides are TGTGCCAGCAGTTTAGCAGGGCTCAACACTGAAGCTTTCTTT.